The rows below give T cell receptor beta chains drawn from one sample of a study of T cells in Graves' hyperthyroidism and ophthalmopathy. One entry per CDR3 protein results from TCRdb running MiXCR on the multiplex PCR reads. The profile covers about 350,000 distinct CDR3 sequences, with about 14% appearing a single time and around 23% taken by the ten largest. Sample: blood. The receptors were sampled from a woman in her twenties or thirties with Graves' hyperthyroidism. Each CDR3 is given with its conserved first and last residue. D genes are given only for firm matches. Some rows mark clone size as missing; the rest say once, few, many or name a class of expanded clone.

abundance	v_gene	d_gene	j_gene	CDR3aa	CDR3nt
many	TRBV9	TRBD2	TRBJ2-3	CASSGGVAGGDTQYF	TGTGCCAGCAGCGGGGGAGTAGCGGGGGGAGATACGCAGTATTTT
few	TRBV19	-	TRBJ2-3	CASSIGSSYTDTQYF	TGTGCCAGTAGTATTGGGTCAAGTTACACAGATACGCAGTATTTT
few	TRBV30	-	TRBJ2-3	CAWSVMGTTDTQYF	TGTGCCTGGAGTGTGATGGGAACCACAGATACGCAGTATTTT
many	TRBV2	TRBD1	TRBJ2-7	CASSGQGYEQYF	TGTGCCAGCTCCGGACAGGGCTACGAGCAGTACTTC
few	TRBV20-1	-	TRBJ2-2	CSAREVSFTGELFF	TGCAGTGCTAGAGAAGTCAGCTTCACCGGGGAGCTGTTTTTT
many	TRBV13	-	TRBJ2-1	CASSRWFEQFF	TGTGCCAGCAGCCGGTGGTTTGAGCAGTTCTTC
many	TRBV6-1	-	TRBJ2-5	CASSPLLGQETQYF	TGTGCCAGCAGTCCTTTACTAGGTCAAGAGACCCAGTACTTC
many	TRBV6-1	TRBD1	TRBJ2-1	CASSAPGQLKNEQFF	TGTGCCAGCAGTGCGCCGGGACAGCTTAAAAATGAGCAGTTCTTC
few	TRBV7-2	-	TRBJ2-7	CASSQGTYSYEQYF	TGTGCCAGCAGCCAAGGGACTTACTCCTACGAGCAGTACTTC
-	TRBV6-2/TRBV6-3	TRBD2	TRBJ2-4	CASSRLAALAKNIQYF	TGTGCCAGCAGTCGCCTAGCGGCACTAGCCAAAAACATTCAGTACTTC
few	TRBV5-1	-	TRBJ1-4	CASSSQGIGEKLFF	TGCGCCAGCAGCTCGCAGGGGATCGGTGAAAAACTGTTTTTT
many	TRBV9	-	TRBJ1-1	CASSAGGGHLNTEAFF	TGTGCCAGCAGCGCGGGGGGGGGACACTTGAACACTGAAGCTTTCTTT
many	TRBV28	-	TRBJ2-5	CASSSHIFQETQYF	TGTGCCAGCAGTTCCCACATTTTCCAAGAGACCCAGTACTTC
few	TRBV28	-	TRBJ2-4	CASSRDAKNIQYF	TGTGCCAGCAGTAGGGATGCCAAAAACATTCAGTACTTC
many	TRBV20-1	-	TRBJ1-5	CSALRQPQHF	TGCAGTGCTCTCCGTCAGCCCCAGCATTTT